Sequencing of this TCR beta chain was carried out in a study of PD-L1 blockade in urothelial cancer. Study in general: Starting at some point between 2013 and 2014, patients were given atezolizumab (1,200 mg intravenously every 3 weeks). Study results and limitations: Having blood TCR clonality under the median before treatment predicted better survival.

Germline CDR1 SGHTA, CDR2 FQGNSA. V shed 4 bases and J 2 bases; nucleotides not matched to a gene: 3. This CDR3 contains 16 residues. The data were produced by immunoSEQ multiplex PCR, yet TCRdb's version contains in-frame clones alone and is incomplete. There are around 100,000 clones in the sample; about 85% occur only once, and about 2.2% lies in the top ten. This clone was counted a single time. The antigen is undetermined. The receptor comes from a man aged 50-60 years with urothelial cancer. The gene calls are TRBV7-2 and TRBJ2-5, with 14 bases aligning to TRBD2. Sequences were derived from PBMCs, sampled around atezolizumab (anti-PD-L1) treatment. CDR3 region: CASSSGTSGGQETQYF. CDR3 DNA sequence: TGTGCCAGCAGCTCCGGGACTAGCGGGGGTCAAGAGACCCAGTACTTC.